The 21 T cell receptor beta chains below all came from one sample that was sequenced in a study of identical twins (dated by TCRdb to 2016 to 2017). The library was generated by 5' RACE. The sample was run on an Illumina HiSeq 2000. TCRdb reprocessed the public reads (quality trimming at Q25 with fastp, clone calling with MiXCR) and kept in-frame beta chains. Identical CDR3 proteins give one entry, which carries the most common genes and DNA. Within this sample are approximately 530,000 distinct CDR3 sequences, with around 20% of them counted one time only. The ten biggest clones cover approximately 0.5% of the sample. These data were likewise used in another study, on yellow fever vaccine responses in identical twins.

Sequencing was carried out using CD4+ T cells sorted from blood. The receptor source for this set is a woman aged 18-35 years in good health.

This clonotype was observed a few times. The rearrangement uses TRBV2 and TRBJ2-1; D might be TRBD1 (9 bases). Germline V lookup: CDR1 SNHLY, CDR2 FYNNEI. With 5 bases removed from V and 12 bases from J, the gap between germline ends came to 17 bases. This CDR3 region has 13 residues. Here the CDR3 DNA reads TGTGCCAGCAGTAAACAGGGGGCGGGGGGGCAGTTCTTC. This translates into CASSKQGAGGQFF.

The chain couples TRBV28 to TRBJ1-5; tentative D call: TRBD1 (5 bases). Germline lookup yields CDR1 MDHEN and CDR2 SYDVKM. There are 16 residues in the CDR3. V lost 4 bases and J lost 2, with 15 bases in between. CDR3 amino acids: CASSYPSRVRNQPQHF. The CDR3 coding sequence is TGTGCCAGCAGTTACCCTTCCAGGGTGCGCAATCAGCCCCAGCATTTT.

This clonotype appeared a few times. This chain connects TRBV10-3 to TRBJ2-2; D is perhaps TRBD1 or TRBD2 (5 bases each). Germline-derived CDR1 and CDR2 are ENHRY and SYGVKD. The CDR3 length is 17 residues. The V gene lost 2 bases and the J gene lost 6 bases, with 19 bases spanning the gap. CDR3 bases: TGTGCCATCAGTGAGCCCTGGGGACCACTTAACGCCGGGGAGCTGTTTTTT. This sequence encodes CAISEPWGPLNAGELFF.

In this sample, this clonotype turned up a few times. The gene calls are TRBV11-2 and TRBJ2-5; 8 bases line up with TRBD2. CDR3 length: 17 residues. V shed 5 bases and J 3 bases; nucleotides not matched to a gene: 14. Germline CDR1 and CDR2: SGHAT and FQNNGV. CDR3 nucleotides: TGTGCCAGCAGCAGTTTCGGGGGGGCCACCGGGGAAGAGACCCAGTACTTC. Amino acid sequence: CASSSFGGATGEETQYF.

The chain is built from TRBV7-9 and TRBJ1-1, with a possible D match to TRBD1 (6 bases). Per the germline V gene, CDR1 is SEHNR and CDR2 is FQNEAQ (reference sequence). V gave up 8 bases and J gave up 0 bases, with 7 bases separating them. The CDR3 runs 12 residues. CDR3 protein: CASGQMNTEAFF. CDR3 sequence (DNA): TGTGCCAGCGGACAGATGAACACTGAAGCTTTCTTT.

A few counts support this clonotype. The CDR3 loop reads CAISEFPGEQFF. In DNA, the CDR3 is TGTGCCATCAGTGAGTTCCCGGGTGAGCAGTTCTTC. The chain recombines TRBV10-3 with TRBJ2-1; D call uncertain. Trimming pared 1 base from V and 9 bases from J, leaving 7 bases between. The CDR3 has 12 residues. Per the germline V gene, CDR1 is ENHRY and CDR2 is SYGVKD.

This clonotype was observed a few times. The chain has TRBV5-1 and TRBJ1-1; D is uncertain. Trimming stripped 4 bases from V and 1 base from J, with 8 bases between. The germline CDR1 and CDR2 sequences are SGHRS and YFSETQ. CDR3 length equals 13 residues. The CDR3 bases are TGCGCCAGCAGCGCCCGGGAGAACACTGAAGCTTTCTTT. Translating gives CASSARENTEAFF. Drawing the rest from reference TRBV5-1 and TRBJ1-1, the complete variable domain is KAGVTQTPRYLIKTRGQQVTLSCSPISGHRSVSWYQQTPGQGLQFLFEYFSETQRNKGNFPGRFSGRQFSNSRSEMNVSTLELGDSALYLCASSARENTEAFFGQGTRLTVV.

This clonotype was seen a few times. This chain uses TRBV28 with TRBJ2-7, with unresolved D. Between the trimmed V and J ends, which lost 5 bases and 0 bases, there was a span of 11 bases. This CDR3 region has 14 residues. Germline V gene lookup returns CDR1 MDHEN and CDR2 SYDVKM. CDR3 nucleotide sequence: TGTGCCAGCAGTCGATCCTCAAGCTCCTACGAGCAGTACTTC. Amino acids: CASSRSSSSYEQYF.

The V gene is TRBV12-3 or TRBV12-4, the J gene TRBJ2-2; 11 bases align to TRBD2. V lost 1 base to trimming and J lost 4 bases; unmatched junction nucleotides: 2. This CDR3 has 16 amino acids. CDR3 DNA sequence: TGTGCCAGCAGTTTAGAACTAGCGGGGGCCACCGGGGAGCTGTTTTTT. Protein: CASSLELAGATGELFF.

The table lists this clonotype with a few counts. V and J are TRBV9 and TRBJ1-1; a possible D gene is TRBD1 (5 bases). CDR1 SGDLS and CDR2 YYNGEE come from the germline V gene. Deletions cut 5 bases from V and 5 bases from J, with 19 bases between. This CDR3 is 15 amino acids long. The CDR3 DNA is TGTGCCAGCAGTATAGGACATCTTAGTAATACTGAAGCTTTCTTT. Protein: CASSIGHLSNTEAFF.

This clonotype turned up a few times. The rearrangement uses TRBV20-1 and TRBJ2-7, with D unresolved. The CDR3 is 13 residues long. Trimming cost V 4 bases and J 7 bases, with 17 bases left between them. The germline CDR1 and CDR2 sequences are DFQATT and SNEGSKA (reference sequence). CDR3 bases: TGCAGTGCTACCGGACCTTCGTACGTAGAGCAGTACTTC. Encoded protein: CSATGPSYVEQYF.

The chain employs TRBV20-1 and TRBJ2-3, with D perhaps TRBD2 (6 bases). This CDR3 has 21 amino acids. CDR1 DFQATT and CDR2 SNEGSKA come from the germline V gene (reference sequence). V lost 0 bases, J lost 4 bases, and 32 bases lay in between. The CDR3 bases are TGCAGTGCTAGAGATCGGCGGGGTGGCTGGTCAGTGCGTCAGGATTCAGATACGCAGTATTTT. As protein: CSARDRRGGWSVRQDSDTQYF.

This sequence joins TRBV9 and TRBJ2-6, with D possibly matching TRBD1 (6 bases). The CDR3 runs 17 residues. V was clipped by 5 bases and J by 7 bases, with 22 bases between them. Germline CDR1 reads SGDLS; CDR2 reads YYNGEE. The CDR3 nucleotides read TGTGCCAGCAGTGACCCGGACAGATTACTGGGCGCCAACGTCCTGACTTTC. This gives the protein CASSDPDRLLGANVLTF.

The chain's CDR3 is CASSLAAGRTDTQYF. The CDR3 bases are TGTGCCAGCAGCTTAGCGGCGGGACGCACAGATACGCAGTATTTT. This chain links TRBV7-2 with TRBJ2-3, with a weak D call TRBD2 (6 bases). The germline gives CDR1 SGHTA, CDR2 FQGNSA. The CDR3 is made up of 15 amino acids. Trimming took 0 bases from V and 1 from J, leaving 8 bases between them. Supplemented by reference TRBV7-2 and TRBJ2-3, the full variable domain reads GAGVSQSPSNKVTEKGKDVELRCDPISGHTALYWYRQSLGQGLEFLIYFQGNSAPDKSGLPSDRFSAERTGGSVSTLTIQRTQQEDSAVYLCASSLAAGRTDTQYFGPGTRLTVL.

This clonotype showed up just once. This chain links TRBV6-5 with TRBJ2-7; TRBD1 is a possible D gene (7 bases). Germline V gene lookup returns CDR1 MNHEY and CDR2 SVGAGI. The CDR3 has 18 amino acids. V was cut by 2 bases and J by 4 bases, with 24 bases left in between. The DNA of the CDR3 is TGTGCCAGCAGTTACCGACAGGGTTTCTACGGGGGCTCATACGAGCAGTACTTC. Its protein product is CASSYRQGFYGGSYEQYF.

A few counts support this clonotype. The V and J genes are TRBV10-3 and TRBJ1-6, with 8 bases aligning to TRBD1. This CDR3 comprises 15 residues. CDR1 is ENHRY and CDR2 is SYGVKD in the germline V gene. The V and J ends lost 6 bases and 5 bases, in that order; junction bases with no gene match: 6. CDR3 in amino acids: CAIRKGQGNNSPLHF. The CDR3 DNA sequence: TGTGCCATCAGAAAAGGACAGGGTAATAATTCACCCCTCCACTTT.

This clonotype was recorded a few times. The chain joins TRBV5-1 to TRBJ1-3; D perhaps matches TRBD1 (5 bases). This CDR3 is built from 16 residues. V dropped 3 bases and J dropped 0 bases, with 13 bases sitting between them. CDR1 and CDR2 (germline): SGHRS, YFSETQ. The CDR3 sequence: CASSSQPDISGNTIYF. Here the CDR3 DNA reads TGCGCCAGCAGCTCCCAACCGGACATCTCTGGAAACACCATATATTTT.

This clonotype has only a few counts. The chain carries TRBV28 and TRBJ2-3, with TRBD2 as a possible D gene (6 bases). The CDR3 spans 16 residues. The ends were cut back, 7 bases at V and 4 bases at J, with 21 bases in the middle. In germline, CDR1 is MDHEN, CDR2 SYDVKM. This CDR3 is CASNPVGLLGSDTQYF. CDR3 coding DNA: TGTGCCAGCAATCCCGTCGGACTATTGGGGTCAGATACGCAGTATTTT.

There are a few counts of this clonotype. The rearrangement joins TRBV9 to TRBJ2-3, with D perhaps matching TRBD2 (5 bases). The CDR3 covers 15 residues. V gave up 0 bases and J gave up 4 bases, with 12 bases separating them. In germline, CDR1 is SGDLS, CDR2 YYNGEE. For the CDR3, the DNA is TGTGCCAGCAGCGTAGAAGGAGGTCGGGCAGATACGCAGTATTTT. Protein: CASSVEGGRADTQYF.

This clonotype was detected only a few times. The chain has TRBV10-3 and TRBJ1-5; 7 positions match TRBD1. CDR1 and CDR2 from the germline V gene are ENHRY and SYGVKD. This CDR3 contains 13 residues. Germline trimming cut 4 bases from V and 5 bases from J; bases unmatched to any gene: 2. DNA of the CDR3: TGTGCCATCAGTGGGGGGACAGATCAGCCCCAGCATTTT. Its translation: CAISGGTDQPQHF.

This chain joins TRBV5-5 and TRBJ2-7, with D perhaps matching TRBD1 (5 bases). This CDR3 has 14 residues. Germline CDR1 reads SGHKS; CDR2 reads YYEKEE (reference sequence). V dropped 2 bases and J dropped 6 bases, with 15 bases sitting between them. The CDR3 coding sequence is TGTGCCAGCAGCTTAGGGCCCAGGGTCGGCGAGCAGTACTTC. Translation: CASSLGPRVGEQYF.